What follows are 4 T cell receptor beta chains derived from one specimen sequenced in a study of blood T cell repertoires in COVID-19. Produced via immunoSEQ multiplex PCR; TCRdb's table is partial and in-frame only. The repertoire holds about 100,000 clones, roughly nine tenths seen once, with about 34% in the top ten. The source material was peripheral blood. The source is an elderly woman with acute or convalescent COVID-19.

The chain has TRBV18 and TRBJ2-5; 10 nucleotides align to TRBD2. With 4 bases clipped from V and 1 base from J, the junction kept 0 bases outside the gene matches. This CDR3 is 14 amino acids long. The germline CDR1 and CDR2 sequences are KGHSH and LQKENI. The CDR3 DNA is TGTGCCAGCTCACTAGCGGGGGGCCAAGAGACCCAGTACTTC. It translates to CASSLAGGQETQYF.

The CDR3 loop reads CASSNYRDTQYF. The CDR3 DNA reads TGTGCCAGCAGCAACTACAGGGATACGCAGTATTTT. This chain joins TRBV12-3 or TRBV12-4 and TRBJ2-3; tentatively, D is TRBD1 (5 bases). The germline V and J ends were trimmed by 6 bases and 6 bases, with 10 bases remaining between them. The CDR3 consists of 12 residues.

As regards this clone: Other DNA sequences in this sample translate to the same CDR3. This chain links TRBV21-1 with TRBJ2-4; the table's D call of TRBD2 was not tested on the DNA. TRBV21-1 corresponds to a pseudogene. The CDR3 has 16 residues. Here the CDR3 reads CASSKGGGLAKNIQYF. CDR3 sequence (DNA): TGTGCCAGCAGCAAAGGCGGGGGGTTAGCCAAAAACATTCAGTACTTC.

The chain is built from TRBV28 and TRBJ2-1, with 11 bases that match TRBD2. This CDR3 is 15 amino acids long. The J segment lost 9 bases and the V segment lost 5 bases, leaving 9 bases of the junction unmatched. CDR1 and CDR2 (germline): MDHEN, SYDVKM. The CDR3 coding sequence is TGTGCCAGCAGTCTGACTAGCGGGGCGTCCCCTGAGCAGTTCTTC. Protein sequence: CASSLTSGASPEQFF.